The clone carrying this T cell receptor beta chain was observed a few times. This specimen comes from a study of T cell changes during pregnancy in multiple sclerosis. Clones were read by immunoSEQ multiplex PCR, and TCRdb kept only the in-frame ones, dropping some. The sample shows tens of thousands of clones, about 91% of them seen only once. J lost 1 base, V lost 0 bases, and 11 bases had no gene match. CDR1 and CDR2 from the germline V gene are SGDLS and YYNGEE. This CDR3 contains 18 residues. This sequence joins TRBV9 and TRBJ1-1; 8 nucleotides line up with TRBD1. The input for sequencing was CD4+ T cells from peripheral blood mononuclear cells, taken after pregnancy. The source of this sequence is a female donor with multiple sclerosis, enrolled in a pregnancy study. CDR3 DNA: TGTGCCAGCAGCGTAGGCCCCCCAGGACAGGGCTCGAACACTGAAGCTTTCTTT. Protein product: CASSVGPPGQGSNTEAFF. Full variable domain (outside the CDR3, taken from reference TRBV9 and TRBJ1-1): DSGVTQTPKHLITATGQRVTLRCSPRSGDLSVYWYQQSLDQGLQFLIQYYNGEERAKGNILERFSAQQFPDLHSELNLSSLELGDSALYFCASSVGPPGQGSNTEAFFGQGTRLTVV.